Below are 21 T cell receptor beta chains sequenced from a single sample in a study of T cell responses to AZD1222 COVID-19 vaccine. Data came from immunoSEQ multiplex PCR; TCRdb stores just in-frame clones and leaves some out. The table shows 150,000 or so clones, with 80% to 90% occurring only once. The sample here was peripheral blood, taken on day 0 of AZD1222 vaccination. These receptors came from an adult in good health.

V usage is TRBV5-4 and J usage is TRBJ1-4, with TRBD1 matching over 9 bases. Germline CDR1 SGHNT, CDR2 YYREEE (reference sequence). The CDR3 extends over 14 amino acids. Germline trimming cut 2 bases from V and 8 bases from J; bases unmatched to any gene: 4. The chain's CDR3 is CASSFDRGSEKLFF. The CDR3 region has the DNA TGTGCCAGCAGCTTCGACAGGGGGAGCGAAAAACTGTTTTTT.

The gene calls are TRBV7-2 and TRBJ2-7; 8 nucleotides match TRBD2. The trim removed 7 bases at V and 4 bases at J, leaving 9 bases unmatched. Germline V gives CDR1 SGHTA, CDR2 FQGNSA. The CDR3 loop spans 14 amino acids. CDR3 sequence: CASTPERGRYEQYF. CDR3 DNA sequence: TGTGCCAGCACCCCCGAGCGCGGGAGGTACGAGCAGTACTTC.

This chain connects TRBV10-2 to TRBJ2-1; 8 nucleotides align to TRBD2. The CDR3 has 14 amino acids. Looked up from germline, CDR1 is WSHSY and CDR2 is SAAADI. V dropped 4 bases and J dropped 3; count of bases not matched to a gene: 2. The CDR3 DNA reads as TGCGCCAGCAGTGTGGGACTAGTCTACAATGAGCAGTTCTTC. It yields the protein CASSVGLVYNEQFF.

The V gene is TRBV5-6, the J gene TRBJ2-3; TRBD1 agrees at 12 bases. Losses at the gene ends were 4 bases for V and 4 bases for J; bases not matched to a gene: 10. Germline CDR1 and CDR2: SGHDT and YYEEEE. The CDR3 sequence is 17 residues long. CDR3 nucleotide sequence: TGTGCCAGCAGCGCACTGGGACAGGGGGCGCAGTCAGATACGCAGTATTTT. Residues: CASSALGQGAQSDTQYF. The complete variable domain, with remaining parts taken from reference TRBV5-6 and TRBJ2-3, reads DAGVTQSPTHLIKTRGQQVTLRCSPKSGHDTVSWYQQALGQGPQFIFQYYEEEERQRGNFPDRFSGHQFPNYSSELNVNALLLGDSALYLCASSALGQGAQSDTQYFGPGTRLTVL.

CDR3 in amino acids: CASSPQVGSGELFF. The CDR3 coding sequence is TGTGCCAGCAGCCCACAGGTGGGGAGCGGGGAGCTGTTTTTT. The rearrangement uses TRBV7-9 and TRBJ2-2; D might be TRBD1 or TRBD2, each matching 5 bases. Trimming pared 5 bases from V and 7 bases from J, leaving 14 bases between. Germline lookup yields CDR1 SEHNR and CDR2 FQNEAQ (reference sequence). This CDR3 region has 14 residues.

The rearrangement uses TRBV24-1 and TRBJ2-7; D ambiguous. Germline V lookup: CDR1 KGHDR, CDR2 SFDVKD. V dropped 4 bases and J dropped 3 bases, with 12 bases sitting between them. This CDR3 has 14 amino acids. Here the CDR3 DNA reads TGTGCCACCAGTGAAGGACCGCCCGTCTACGAGCAGTACTTC. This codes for CATSEGPPVYEQYF.

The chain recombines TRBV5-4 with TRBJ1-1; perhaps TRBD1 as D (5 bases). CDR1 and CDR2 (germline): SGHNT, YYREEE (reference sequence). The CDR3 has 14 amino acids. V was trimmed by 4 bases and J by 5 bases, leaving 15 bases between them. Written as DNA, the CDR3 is TGTGCCAGCAGCCCCGGGGGGGGAAGGACTGAAGCTTTCTTT. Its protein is CASSPGGGRTEAFF.

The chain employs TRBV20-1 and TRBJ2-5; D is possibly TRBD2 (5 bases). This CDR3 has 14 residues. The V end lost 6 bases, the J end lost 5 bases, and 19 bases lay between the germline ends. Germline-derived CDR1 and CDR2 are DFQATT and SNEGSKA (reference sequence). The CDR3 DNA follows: TGCAGTGCCAGTAAGGAACCTAGAGGGGAGACCCAGTACTTC. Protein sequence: CSASKEPRGETQYF.

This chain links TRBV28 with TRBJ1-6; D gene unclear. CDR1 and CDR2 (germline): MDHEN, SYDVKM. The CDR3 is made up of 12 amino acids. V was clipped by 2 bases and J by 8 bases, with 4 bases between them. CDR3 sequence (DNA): TGTGCCAGCAGTTTAAGCTATTCACCCCTCCACTTT. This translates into CASSLSYSPLHF.

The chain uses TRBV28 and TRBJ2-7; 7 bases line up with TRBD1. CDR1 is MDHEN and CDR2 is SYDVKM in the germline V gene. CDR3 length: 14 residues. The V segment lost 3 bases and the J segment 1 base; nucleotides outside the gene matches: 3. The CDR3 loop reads CASSFQTGSYEQYF. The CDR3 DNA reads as TGTGCCAGCAGTTTCCAGACAGGGTCCTACGAGCAGTACTTC.

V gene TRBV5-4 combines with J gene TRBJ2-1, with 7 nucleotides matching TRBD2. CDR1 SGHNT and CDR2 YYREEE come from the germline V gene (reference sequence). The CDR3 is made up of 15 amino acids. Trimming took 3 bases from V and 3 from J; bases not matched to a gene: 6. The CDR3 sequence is CASSSGLAVYNEQFF. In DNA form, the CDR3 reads TGTGCCAGCAGCTCGGGTCTAGCGGTCTACAATGAGCAGTTCTTC.

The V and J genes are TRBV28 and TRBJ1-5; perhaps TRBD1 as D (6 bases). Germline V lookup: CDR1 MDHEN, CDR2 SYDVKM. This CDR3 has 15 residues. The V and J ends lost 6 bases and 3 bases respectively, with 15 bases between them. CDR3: CASRTLQGTNQPQHF. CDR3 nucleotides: TGTGCCAGCAGGACGCTCCAGGGGACCAATCAGCCCCAGCATTTT.

CDR3 loop: CASSLTGIGTEAFF. CDR3 sequence (DNA): TGCGCCAGCAGCTTGACAGGGATCGGCACTGAAGCTTTCTTT. This chain uses TRBV5-1 with TRBJ1-1; weak D call: TRBD1 (6 bases). The CDR3 consists of 14 residues. From germline, CDR1 is SGHRS and CDR2 YFSETQ. V lost 1 base to trimming and J lost 4 bases, with 11 bases between them.

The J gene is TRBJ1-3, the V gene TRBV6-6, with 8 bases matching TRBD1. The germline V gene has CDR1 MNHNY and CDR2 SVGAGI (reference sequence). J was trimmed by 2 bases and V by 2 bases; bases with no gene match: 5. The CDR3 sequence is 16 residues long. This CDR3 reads CASSYGGTGPGNTIYF. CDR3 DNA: TGTGCCAGCAGTTACGGTGGGACAGGTCCTGGAAACACCATATATTTT.

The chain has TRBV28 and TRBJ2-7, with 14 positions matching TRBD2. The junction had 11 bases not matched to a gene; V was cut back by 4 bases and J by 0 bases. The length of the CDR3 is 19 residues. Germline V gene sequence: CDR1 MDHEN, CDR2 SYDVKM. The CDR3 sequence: CASSSPGTSGSASSYEQYF. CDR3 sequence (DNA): TGTGCCAGCAGTTCACCGGGGACTAGCGGGAGCGCGAGCTCCTACGAGCAGTACTTC.

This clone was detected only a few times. The CDR3 region is CARSSRTFCDTEAFF. CDR3 bases: TGTGCCAGAAGCTCCCGGACATTCTGCGACACTGAAGCTTTCTTT. The V gene is TRBV5-3, the J gene TRBJ1-1, with a possible D match to TRBD1 (5 bases). TRBV5-3 is marked as an open reading frame, function uncertain. This CDR3 is built from 15 residues. V gave up 3 bases and J gave up 3 bases, with 15 bases separating them.

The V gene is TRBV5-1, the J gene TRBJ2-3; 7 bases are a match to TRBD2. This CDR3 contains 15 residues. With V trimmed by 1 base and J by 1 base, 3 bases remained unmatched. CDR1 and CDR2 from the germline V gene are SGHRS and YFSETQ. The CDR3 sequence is CASSLSGIRTDTQYF. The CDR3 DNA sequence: TGCGCCAGCAGCTTGAGCGGGATCCGCACAGATACGCAGTATTTT. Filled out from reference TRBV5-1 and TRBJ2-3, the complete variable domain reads KAGVTQTPRYLIKTRGQQVTLSCSPISGHRSVSWYQQTPGQGLQFLFEYFSETQRNKGNFPGRFSGRQFSNSRSEMNVSTLELGDSALYLCASSLSGIRTDTQYFGPGTRLTVL.

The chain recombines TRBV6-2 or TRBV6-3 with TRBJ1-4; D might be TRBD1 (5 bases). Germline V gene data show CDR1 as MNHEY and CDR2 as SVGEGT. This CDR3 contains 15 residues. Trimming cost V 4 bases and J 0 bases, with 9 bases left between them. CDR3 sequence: CASSFGTPTNEKLFF. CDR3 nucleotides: TGTGCCAGCAGTTTCGGGACGCCAACTAATGAAAAACTGTTTTTT.

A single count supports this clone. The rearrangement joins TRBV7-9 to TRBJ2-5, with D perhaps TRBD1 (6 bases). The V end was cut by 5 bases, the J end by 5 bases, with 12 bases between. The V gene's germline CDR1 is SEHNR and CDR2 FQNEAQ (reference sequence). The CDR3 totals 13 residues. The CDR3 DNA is TGTGCCAGCAGCCTCGGGACAAAGGAGACCCAGTACTTC. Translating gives CASSLGTKETQYF.

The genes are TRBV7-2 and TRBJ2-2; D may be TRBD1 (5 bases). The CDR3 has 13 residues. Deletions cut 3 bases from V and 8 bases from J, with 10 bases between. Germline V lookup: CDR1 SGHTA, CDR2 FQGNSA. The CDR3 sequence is CASSFSGRGELFF. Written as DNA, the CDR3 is TGTGCCAGCAGCTTTTCAGGGCGGGGGGAGCTGTTTTTT. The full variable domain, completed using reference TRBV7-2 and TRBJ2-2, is GAGVSQSPSNKVTEKGKDVELRCDPISGHTALYWYRQSLGQGLEFLIYFQGNSAPDKSGLPSDRFSAERTGGSVSTLTIQRTQQEDSAVYLCASSFSGRGELFFGEGSRLTVL.

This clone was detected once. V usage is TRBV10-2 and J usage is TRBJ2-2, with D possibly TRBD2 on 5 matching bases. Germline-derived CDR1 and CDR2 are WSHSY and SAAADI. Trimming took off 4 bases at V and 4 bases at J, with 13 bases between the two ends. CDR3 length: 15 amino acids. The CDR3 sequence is CASSGSGSSTGELFF. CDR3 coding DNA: TGCGCCAGCAGTGGTTCGGGGTCCAGCACCGGGGAGCTGTTTTTT.